The T cell receptor beta chain under discussion was sequenced for a study of CD8+ T cells in alopecia areata. The wider study: At a dose of 5 to 10 mg twice daily, oral tofacitinib was given to treated patients.

The authors extracted RNA and reverse transcribed it into cDNA as the sequencing template. The assay was immunoSEQ multiplex PCR, and TCRdb's table has in-frame clones only and misses some. This repertoire shows 130,000 to 150,000 clones, 82% found once; its top ten account for approximately 25%. Treatment of the sample: oral pan-JAK inhibitor, 5-10 mg twice daily. This CDR3 has 14 residues. V lost 4 bases and J 7 bases, leaving 13 bases between the germline ends. Germline CDR1 is SGHDN and CDR2 is FVKESK. The chain is built from TRBV14 and TRBJ2-2, with D possibly matching TRBD2 (6 bases). The sequence came from a human donor with alopecia areata. The sample in question was CD8+ T cells sorted from blood, obtained at week 4, from a patient treated with tofacitinib. The CDR3 bases are TGTGCCAGCAGCCCGGAGGGTTATCGCGGGGAGCTGTTTTTT. It yields the protein CASSPEGYRGELFF.